Ten or more counts support the clone carrying this TCR beta chain. Trimming took 3 bases from V and 3 from J; bases not matched to a gene: 3. This CDR3 is 14 amino acids long. These data belong to a study of T-cell reconstitution after alpha-beta-depleted transplantation in children. For TCRbeta, the library was prepared with unique molecular identifiers. TCRdb reanalysed the PCR reads using MiXCR and keeps one entry per CDR3 protein. The sample has about 460,000 distinct CDR3 sequences; roughly an eighth are singletons. The TCR was taken from a human donor who donated a stem cell graft to a child with combined immunodeficiency. V and J are TRBV12-3 or TRBV12-4 and TRBJ2-7; 9 bases fit TRBD2. Here the sequenced sample was PBMCs from the stem cell graft donor, taken from the stem cell graft. The chain's CDR3 is CASSFSGRGYEQYF. Written as DNA, the CDR3 is TGTGCCAGCAGTTTTAGCGGGAGAGGCTACGAGCAGTACTTC.